This passage covers 25 T cell receptor beta chains from one sample sequenced in a study of T cell responses to AZD1222 COVID-19 vaccine. This table comes from immunoSEQ multiplex PCR, and its TCRdb copy is limited to in-frame clones, with some not included. This table holds 100,000 to 120,000 clones, around nine tenths found once. The sequences come from peripheral blood, collected 28 days after the second AZD1222 dose. The receptors were sampled from an adult who received the AZD1222 COVID-19 vaccine.

V is TRBV7-2 and J is TRBJ2-7; 11 bases align to TRBD2. The CDR3 consists of 16 residues. Per germline, CDR1 SGHTA and CDR2 FQGNSA. V lost 2 bases, J lost 3 bases, and 6 bases stayed unmatched. For the CDR3, the DNA is TGTGCCAGCAGCTTAACGACTAGCGGGGTCCACTACGAGCAGTACTTC. Encoded protein: CASSLTTSGVHYEQYF.

This clone was recorded once. The chain has TRBV30 and TRBJ2-5; D remains ambiguous. Germline loops: CDR1 GTSNPN, CDR2 SVGIG (reference sequence). The V gene lost 1 base and the J gene lost 6 bases, with 6 bases spanning the gap. The CDR3 covers 11 residues. CDR3 protein: CAWSEDQTQYF. As DNA, the CDR3 is TGTGCCTGGAGTGAGGATCAGACCCAGTACTTC.

The rearrangement joins TRBV5-4 to TRBJ2-7, with a possible D match to TRBD1 (5 bases). The length of the CDR3 is 14 residues. Trimming left V 4 bases short and J 0 bases short, with 11 bases between. Germline V CDR1 and CDR2: SGHNT, YYREEE (reference sequence). The CDR3 sequence is CASSPDIYSYEQYF. CDR3 nucleotide sequence: TGTGCCAGCAGCCCGGACATCTACTCCTACGAGCAGTACTTC.

The chain combines TRBV2 with TRBJ2-3; TRBD1 agrees at 8 bases. CDR3 length equals 13 residues. After removal of 6 bases from V and 5 bases from J, the junction contained 4 bases not matched to a gene. Looked up from germline, CDR1 is SNHLY and CDR2 is FYNNEI. As DNA, the CDR3 is TGTGCCAGCAGACAGGGGGTGAGAGATACGCAGTATTTT. This gives the protein CASRQGVRDTQYF. The complete variable domain, with remaining parts taken from reference TRBV2 and TRBJ2-3, reads EPEVTQTPSHQVTQMGQEVILRCVPISNHLYFYWYRQILGQKVEFLVSFYNNEISEKSEIFDDQFSVERPDGSNFTLKIRSTKLEDSAMYFCASRQGVRDTQYFGPGTRLTVL.

V gene TRBV5-1 combines with J gene TRBJ2-2, with no clear D. V lost 0 bases and J 4 bases, leaving 10 bases between the germline ends. CDR3 size: 15 residues. Germline V gene data show CDR1 as SGHRS and CDR2 as YFSETQ. The DNA of the CDR3 is TGCGCCAGCAGCTTGGGAGGCTCTCCCACCGGGGAGCTGTTTTTT. Protein sequence: CASSLGGSPTGELFF.

The gene calls are TRBV5-1 and TRBJ2-7; 9 bases are a match to TRBD1. This CDR3 spans 14 amino acids. CDR1 and CDR2 from the germline V gene are SGHRS and YFSETQ. V lost 3 bases, J lost 3 bases, and 4 bases stayed unmatched. DNA for the CDR3: TGCGCCAGCAGCTGGGCGGGACAGGGCTACGAGCAGTACTTC. Its translation: CASSWAGQGYEQYF.

This chain links TRBV7-2 with TRBJ1-5; D gene uncertain. Looked up from germline, CDR1 is SGHTA and CDR2 is FQGNSA. The ends were cut back, 6 bases at V and 2 bases at J, with 20 bases in the middle. This CDR3 spans 17 amino acids. The DNA for the CDR3 is TGTGCCAGCAGTTCCGGCCCCCGGGCAAGTGGCAATCAGCCCCAGCATTTT. Residues: CASSSGPRASGNQPQHF.

The rearrangement joins TRBV5-1 to TRBJ1-2; TRBD1 is a possible D gene (5 bases). The germline V gene encodes CDR1 SGHRS and CDR2 YFSETQ. The V and J ends lost 4 bases and 3 bases respectively, with 10 bases between them. The CDR3 is made up of 13 amino acids. DNA of the CDR3: TGCGCCAGCAGCCCCTCGGGGGACTATGGCTACACCTTC. It is translated as CASSPSGDYGYTF.

The chain is built from TRBV2 and TRBJ2-5; D may be TRBD1 (5 bases). Between the trimmed V and J ends, which lost 7 bases and 4 bases, there was a span of 16 bases. This CDR3 comprises 14 residues. From germline, CDR1 is SNHLY and CDR2 FYNNEI. CDR3 loop: CASTREGFTETQYF. In DNA, the CDR3 is TGTGCCAGCACCAGGGAAGGGTTCACAGAGACCCAGTACTTC.

V gene TRBV7-9 combines with J gene TRBJ2-3, with TRBD2 matching 12 bases. CDR1 is SEHNR, CDR2 FQNEAQ, per germline (reference sequence). The CDR3 is made up of 16 amino acids. The V and J ends lost 5 bases and 4 bases, in that order; junction bases with no gene match: 7. The CDR3 loop is CASSQKRTSGADTQYF. The CDR3 nucleotides read TGTGCCAGCAGCCAAAAAAGGACTAGCGGGGCAGATACGCAGTATTTT.

V and J are TRBV7-9 and TRBJ2-1; a weak D match, TRBD2 (5 bases). The CDR3 sequence is 16 residues long. Germline V gene lookup returns CDR1 SEHNR and CDR2 FQNEAQ (reference sequence). V shed 1 base and J shed 6 bases, with 16 bases lying between them. For the CDR3, the DNA is TGTGCCAGCAGCTTAGTTTGGCGGGCTCTCGGCAATGAGCAGTTCTTC. It translates to CASSLVWRALGNEQFF. Filled out from reference TRBV7-9 and TRBJ2-1, the complete variable domain reads DTGVSQNPRHKITKRGQNVTFRCDPISEHNRLYWYRQTLGQGPEFLTYFQNEAQLEKSRLLSDRFSAERPKGSFSTLEIQRTEQGDSAMYLCASSLVWRALGNEQFFGPGTRLTVL.

CDR3 bases: TGTGCCAGCAGCTTGATAACAGACGAGCAGTACTTC. Translated: CASSLITDEQYF. This chain links TRBV5-5 with TRBJ2-7; D call uncertain. This CDR3 contains 12 residues. Trimming took 1 base from V and 5 from J, leaving 7 bases between them. The germline gives CDR1 SGHKS, CDR2 YYEKEE (reference sequence). The full variable domain, its missing parts supplied by reference TRBV5-5 and TRBJ2-7, is DAGVTQSPTHLIKTRGQQVTLRCSPISGHKSVSWYQQVLGQGPQFIFQYYEKEERGRGNFPDRFSARQFPNYSSELNVNALLLGDSALYLCASSLITDEQYFGPGTRLTVT.

The rearrangement joins TRBV4-2 to TRBJ2-3, with 10 bases matching TRBD2. There are 17 residues in the CDR3. V lost 4 bases and J lost 0; bases outside the gene matches: 7. Germline V gene data show CDR1 as LGHNA and CDR2 as YNFKEQ. This CDR3 is CASSLLAGDPSTDTQYF. CDR3 sequence (DNA): TGTGCCAGCAGCCTGCTAGCGGGGGACCCCAGCACAGATACGCAGTATTTT.

The chain employs TRBV5-5 and TRBJ2-2, with TRBD1 identical over 9 bases. This CDR3 is built from 16 residues. Germline V lookup: CDR1 SGHKS, CDR2 YYEKEE (reference sequence). V dropped 6 bases and J dropped 3; count of bases not matched to a gene: 9. In nucleotides, the CDR3 is TGTGCCAGCACAGGGACAGGGTATTGGGACACCGGGGAGCTGTTTTTT. Translation gives CASTGTGYWDTGELFF.

This chain links TRBV10-2 with TRBJ2-3; 7 bases line up with TRBD1. V was clipped by 6 bases and J by 0 bases; unmatched bases: 0. This CDR3 has 13 residues. In germline, CDR1 is WSHSY, CDR2 SAAADI. CDR3 in DNA: TGCGCCAGCAGCAGGGGGAGCACAGATACGCAGTATTTT. Amino acids: CASSRGSTDTQYF.

The chain links TRBV6-5 to TRBJ2-3, with a possible D match to TRBD2 (6 bases). The CDR3 spans 12 residues. The ends were cut back, 10 bases at V and 6 bases at J, with 14 bases in the middle. The germline gives CDR1 MNHEY, CDR2 SVGAGI. CDR3 residues: CATGGDGDTQYF. CDR3 coding DNA: TGTGCCACAGGAGGGGACGGGGATACGCAGTATTTT.

The chain carries TRBV28 and TRBJ1-4, with 11 bases that match TRBD1. Germline CDR1 MDHEN, CDR2 SYDVKM. Trimming at V came to 5 bases and at J to 0 bases, leaving 2 bases not matched to a gene. The CDR3 runs 16 residues. Here the CDR3 DNA reads TGTGCCAGCAGTGGGGGACAGGGGGCAACTAATGAAAAACTGTTTTTT. It translates to CASSGGQGATNEKLFF.

The chain carries TRBV2 and TRBJ2-5; D unclear. The CDR3 totals 11 residues. V lost 10 bases, J lost 5 bases, and 11 bases lay in between. CDR1 SNHLY and CDR2 FYNNEI come from the germline V gene. Written as DNA, the CDR3 is TGTGCCACCAAGTTGCGGGAGACCCAGTACTTC. Its protein is CATKLRETQYF. Combining the CDR3 with reference TRBV2 and TRBJ2-5 gives the whole variable domain EPEVTQTPSHQVTQMGQEVILRCVPISNHLYFYWYRQILGQKVEFLVSFYNNEISEKSEIFDDQFSVERPDGSNFTLKIRSTKLEDSAMYFCATKLRETQYFGPGTRLLVL.

The rearrangement links TRBV7-9 to TRBJ1-5; the D is unclear. This CDR3 contains 13 residues. Trimming left V 1 base short and J 5 bases short, with 6 bases between. In germline, CDR1 is SEHNR, CDR2 FQNEAQ (reference sequence). The CDR3 DNA reads TGTGCCAGCAGCTTAGTCGGAGATCAGCCCCAGCATTTT. Its translation: CASSLVGDQPQHF. The full variable domain, in which reference TRBV7-9 and TRBJ1-5 provide the parts outside the CDR3, is DTGVSQNPRHKITKRGQNVTFRCDPISEHNRLYWYRQTLGQGPEFLTYFQNEAQLEKSRLLSDRFSAERPKGSFSTLEIQRTEQGDSAMYLCASSLVGDQPQHFGDGTRLSIL.

The rearrangement joins TRBV4-3 to TRBJ2-7; D is unresolved. The V end lost 4 bases, the J end lost 2 bases, and 15 bases lay between the germline ends. The CDR3 extends over 15 amino acids. Germline assignment: CDR1 LGHNA and CDR2 YSLEER. The CDR3 region is CASSPSVGRAYEQYF. DNA of the CDR3: TGCGCCAGCAGCCCCTCCGTGGGCCGGGCCTACGAGCAGTACTTC.

This clone was counted once. The chain recombines TRBV6-2 or TRBV6-3 with TRBJ1-2; unclear D gene. CDR1 is MNHEY and CDR2 is SVGEGT in the germline V gene. This CDR3 has 15 residues. V lost 1 base and J 0 bases, leaving 9 bases between the germline ends. As DNA, the CDR3 is TGTGCCAGCAGTTACTGGGCGAGCTCTAACTATGGCTACACCTTC. This sequence encodes CASSYWASSNYGYTF.

V is TRBV10-3 and J is TRBJ1-5; the D is unclear. This CDR3 is 13 amino acids long. The germline V gene has CDR1 ENHRY and CDR2 SYGVKD. Trimming took off 2 bases at V and 5 bases at J, with 7 bases between the two ends. CDR3 sequence: CAISEVGDQPQHF. Written as DNA, the CDR3 is TGTGCCATCAGTGAGGTAGGCGATCAGCCCCAGCATTTT.

The V call is TRBV29-1, the J call TRBJ2-4; maybe TRBD1 (5 bases). Germline lookup yields CDR1 SQVTM and CDR2 ANQGSEA. The V and J ends lost 7 bases and 0 bases respectively, with 10 bases between them. There are 13 residues in the CDR3. The CDR3 sequence: CSGQTLAKNIQYF. DNA of the CDR3: TGCAGCGGACAGACCCTAGCCAAAAACATTCAGTACTTC.

V gene TRBV5-4 combines with J gene TRBJ2-5, with TRBD1 matching 7 bases. The germline V gene encodes CDR1 SGHNT and CDR2 YYREEE (reference sequence). The V and J ends lost 0 bases and 1 base, in that order; junction bases with no gene match: 6. There are 16 residues in the CDR3. The CDR3 coding sequence is TGTGCCAGCAGCTTGGGAGGCGCAGGGGGCCAAGAGACCCAGTACTTC. It translates to CASSLGGAGGQETQYF.

The chain has TRBV25-1 and TRBJ2-4; 7 nucleotides line up with TRBD2. This CDR3 comprises 14 residues. V was pared by 2 bases and J by 6 bases, with 4 bases of the junction left unmatched. Germline CDR1 reads MGHDK; CDR2 reads SYGVNS. CDR3 loop: CASSETGRGNIQYF. For the CDR3, the DNA is TGTGCCAGCAGTGAAACTGGGAGGGGAAACATTCAGTACTTC. The full variable domain, completed using reference TRBV25-1 and TRBJ2-4, is EADIYQTPRYLVIGTGKKITLECSQTMGHDKMYWYQQDPGMELHLIHYSYGVNSTEKGDLSSESTVSRIRTEHFPLTLESARPSHTSQYLCASSETGRGNIQYFGAGTRLSVL.